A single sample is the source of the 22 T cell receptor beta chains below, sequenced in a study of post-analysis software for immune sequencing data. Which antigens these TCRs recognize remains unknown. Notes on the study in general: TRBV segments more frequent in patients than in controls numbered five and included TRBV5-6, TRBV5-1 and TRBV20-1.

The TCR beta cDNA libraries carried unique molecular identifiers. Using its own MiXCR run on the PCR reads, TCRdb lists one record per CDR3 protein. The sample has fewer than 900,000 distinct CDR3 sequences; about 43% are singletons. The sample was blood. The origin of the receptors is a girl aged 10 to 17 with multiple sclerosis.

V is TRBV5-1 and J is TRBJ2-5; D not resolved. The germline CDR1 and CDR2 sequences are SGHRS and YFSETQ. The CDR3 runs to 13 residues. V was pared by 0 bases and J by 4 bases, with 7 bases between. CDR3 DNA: TGCGCCAGCAGCTTGGGGTGGGGAGAGACCCAGTACTTC. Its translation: CASSLGWGETQYF.

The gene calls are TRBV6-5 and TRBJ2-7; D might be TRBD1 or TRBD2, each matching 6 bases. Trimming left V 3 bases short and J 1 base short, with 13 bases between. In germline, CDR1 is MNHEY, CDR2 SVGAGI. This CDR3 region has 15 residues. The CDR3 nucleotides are TGTGCCAGCAGTTATACGTGGAGGGGGTCCTACGAGCAGTACTTC. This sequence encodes CASSYTWRGSYEQYF.

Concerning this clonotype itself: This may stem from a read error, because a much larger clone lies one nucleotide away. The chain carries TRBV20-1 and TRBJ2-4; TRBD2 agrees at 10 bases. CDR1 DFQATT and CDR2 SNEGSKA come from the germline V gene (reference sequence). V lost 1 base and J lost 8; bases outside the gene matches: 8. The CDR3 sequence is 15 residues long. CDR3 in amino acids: CSARGAGGPGDIQYF. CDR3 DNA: TGCAGTGCTAGAGGAGCGGGAGGGCCGGGGGACATTCAGTACTTC.

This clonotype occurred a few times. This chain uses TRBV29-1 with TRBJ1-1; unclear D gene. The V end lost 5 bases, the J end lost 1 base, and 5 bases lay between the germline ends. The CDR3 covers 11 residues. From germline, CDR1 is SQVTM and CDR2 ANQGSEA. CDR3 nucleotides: TGCAGCGTTACCTGGAACACTGAAGCTTTCTTT. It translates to CSVTWNTEAFF. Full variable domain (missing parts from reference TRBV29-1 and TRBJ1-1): SAVISQKPSRDICQRGTSLTIQCQVDSQVTMMFWYRQQPGQSLTLIATANQGSEATYESGFVIDKFPISRPNLTFSTLTVSNMSPEDSSIYLCSVTWNTEAFFGQGTRLTVV.

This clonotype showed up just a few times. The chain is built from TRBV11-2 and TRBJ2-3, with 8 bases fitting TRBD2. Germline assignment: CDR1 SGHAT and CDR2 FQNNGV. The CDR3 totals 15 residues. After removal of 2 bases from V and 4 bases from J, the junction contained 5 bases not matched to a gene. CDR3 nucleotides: TGTGCCAGCAGCTTAATACGGGAGGGCCCAGATACGCAGTATTTT. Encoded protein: CASSLIREGPDTQYF.

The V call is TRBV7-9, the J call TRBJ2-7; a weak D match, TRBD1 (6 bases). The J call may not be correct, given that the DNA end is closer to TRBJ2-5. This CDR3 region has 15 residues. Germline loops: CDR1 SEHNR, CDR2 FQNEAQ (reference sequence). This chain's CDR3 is CASSPRDNRGETQYF. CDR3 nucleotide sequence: TGTGCCAGCAGCCCACGGGACAACCGAGGCGAGACCCAGTACTTC.

The CDR3: CASSYRAAYYEQYV. The CDR3 bases are TGTGCCAGCAGTTACCGGGCGGCGTACTACGAGCAGTACGTC. V and J are TRBV6-2 or TRBV6-3 and TRBJ2-7, with no clear D. V was pared by 2 bases and J by 3 bases, with 11 bases between. The germline V gene encodes CDR1 MNHEY and CDR2 SVGEGT. The CDR3 loop spans 14 amino acids.

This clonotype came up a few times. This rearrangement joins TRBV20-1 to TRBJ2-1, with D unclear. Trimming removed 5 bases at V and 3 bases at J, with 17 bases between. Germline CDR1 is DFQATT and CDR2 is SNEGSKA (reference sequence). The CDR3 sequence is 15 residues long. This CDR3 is CSAGPWTGNYNEQFF. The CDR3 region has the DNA TGCAGTGCTGGGCCTTGGACGGGCAACTACAATGAGCAGTTCTTC.

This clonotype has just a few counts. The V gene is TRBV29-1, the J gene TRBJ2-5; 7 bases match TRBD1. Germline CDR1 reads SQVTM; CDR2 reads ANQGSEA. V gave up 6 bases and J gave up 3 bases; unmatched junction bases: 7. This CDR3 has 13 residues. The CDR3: CSVLITGEETQYF. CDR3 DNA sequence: TGCAGCGTCCTTATCACAGGGGAAGAGACCCAGTACTTC.

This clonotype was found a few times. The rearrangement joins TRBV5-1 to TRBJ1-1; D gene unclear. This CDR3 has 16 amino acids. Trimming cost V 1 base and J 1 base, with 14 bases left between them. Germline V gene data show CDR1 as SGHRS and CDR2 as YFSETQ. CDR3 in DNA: TGCGCCAGCAGCTTGAATGCGAGGGTGACGAACACTGAAGCTTTCTTT. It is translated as CASSLNARVTNTEAFF.

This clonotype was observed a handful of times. CDR3 sequence (DNA): TGTGCCAGCAGTCAGGGGAAGCTTATGAACACTGAAGCTTTCTTT. Translated: CASSQGKLMNTEAFF. The V gene is TRBV12-3 or TRBV12-4, the J gene TRBJ1-1; D may be TRBD1 (6 bases). This CDR3 spans 15 amino acids. Deletions cut 5 bases from V and 0 bases from J, with 13 bases between.

The CDR3 loop reads CATSDGDDRGKFGKLFF. CDR3 DNA sequence: TGTGCCACCAGTGATGGGGACGACAGGGGGAAGTTCGGAAAACTGTTTTTT. The rearrangement links TRBV24-1 to TRBJ1-4; 9 bases align to TRBD1. Trimming removed 3 bases from V and 10 bases from J; junction bases left unmatched: 14. The CDR3 length is 17 residues. Germline V gives CDR1 KGHDR, CDR2 SFDVKD.

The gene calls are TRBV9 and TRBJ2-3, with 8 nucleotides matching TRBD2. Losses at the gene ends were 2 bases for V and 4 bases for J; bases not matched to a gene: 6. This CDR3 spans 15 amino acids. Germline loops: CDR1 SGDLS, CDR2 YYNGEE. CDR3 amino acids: CASSVEGGRSDTQYF. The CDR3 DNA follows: TGTGCCAGCAGCGTGGAGGGCGGGAGGTCAGATACGCAGTATTTT.

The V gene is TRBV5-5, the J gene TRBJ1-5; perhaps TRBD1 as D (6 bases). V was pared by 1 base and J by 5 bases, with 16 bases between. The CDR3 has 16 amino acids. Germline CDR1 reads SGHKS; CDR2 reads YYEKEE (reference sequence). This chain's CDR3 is CASSLTPARGDQPQHF. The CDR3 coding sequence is TGTGCCAGCAGCTTGACTCCCGCCAGGGGCGATCAGCCCCAGCATTTT.

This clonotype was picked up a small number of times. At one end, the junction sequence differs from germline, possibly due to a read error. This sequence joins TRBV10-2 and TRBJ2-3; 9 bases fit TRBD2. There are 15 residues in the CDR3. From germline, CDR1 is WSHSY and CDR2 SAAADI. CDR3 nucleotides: TGCGCCAGCAAGACTGGGACTAGCTTTGCAGATACGCGGTATTTT. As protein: CASKTGTSFADTRYF.

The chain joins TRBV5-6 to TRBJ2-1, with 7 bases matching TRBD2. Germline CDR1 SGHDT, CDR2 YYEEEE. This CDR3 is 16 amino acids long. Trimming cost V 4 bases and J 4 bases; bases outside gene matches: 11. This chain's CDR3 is CASSPAAGSRYNEQFF. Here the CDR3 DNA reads TGTGCCAGCAGCCCCGCAGCGGGGAGTAGGTACAATGAGCAGTTCTTC.

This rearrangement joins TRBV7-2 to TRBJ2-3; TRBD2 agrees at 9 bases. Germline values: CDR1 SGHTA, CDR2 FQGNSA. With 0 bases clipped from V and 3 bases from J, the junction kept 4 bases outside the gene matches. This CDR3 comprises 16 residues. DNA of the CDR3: TGTGCCAGCAGCTTAGCGGGCGGGAGGGGGACAGATACGCAGTATTTT. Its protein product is CASSLAGGRGTDTQYF.

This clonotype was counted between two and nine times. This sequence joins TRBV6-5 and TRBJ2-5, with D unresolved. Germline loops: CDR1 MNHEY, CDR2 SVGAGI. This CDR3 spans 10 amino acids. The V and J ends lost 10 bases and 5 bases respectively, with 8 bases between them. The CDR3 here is CATGRETQYF. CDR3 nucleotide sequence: TGTGCCACCGGTAGGGAGACCCAGTACTTC.

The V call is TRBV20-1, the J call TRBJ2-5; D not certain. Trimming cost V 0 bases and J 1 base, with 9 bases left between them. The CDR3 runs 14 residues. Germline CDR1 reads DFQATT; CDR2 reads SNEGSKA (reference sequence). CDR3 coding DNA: TGCAGTGCTAGAGATTATCGGAGCCAAGAGACCCAGTACTTC. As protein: CSARDYRSQETQYF.

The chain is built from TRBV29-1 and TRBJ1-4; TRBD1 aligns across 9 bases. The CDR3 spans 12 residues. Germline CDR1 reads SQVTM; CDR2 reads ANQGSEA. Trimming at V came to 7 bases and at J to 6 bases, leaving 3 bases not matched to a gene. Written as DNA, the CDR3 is TGCAGCGGGGGACAGGGTGATGAAAAACTGTTTTTT. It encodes CSGGQGDEKLFF. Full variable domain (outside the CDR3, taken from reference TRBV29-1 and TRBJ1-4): SAVISQKPSRDICQRGTSLTIQCQVDSQVTMMFWYRQQPGQSLTLIATANQGSEATYESGFVIDKFPISRPNLTFSTLTVSNMSPEDSSIYLCSGGQGDEKLFFGSGTQLSVL.

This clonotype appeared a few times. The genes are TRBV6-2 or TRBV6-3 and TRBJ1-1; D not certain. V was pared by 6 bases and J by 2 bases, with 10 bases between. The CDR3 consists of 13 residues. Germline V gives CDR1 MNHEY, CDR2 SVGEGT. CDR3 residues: CASSLGFNTEAFF. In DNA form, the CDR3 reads TGTGCCAGCAGCCTGGGTTTTAACACTGAAGCTTTCTTT.

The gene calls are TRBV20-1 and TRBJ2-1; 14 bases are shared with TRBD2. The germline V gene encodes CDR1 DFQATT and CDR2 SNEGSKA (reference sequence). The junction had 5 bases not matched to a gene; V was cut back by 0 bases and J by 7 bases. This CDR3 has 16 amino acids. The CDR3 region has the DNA TGCAGTGCTAGAGATGAGGGACTAGCGGGAGATAATGAGCAGTTCTTC. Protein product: CSARDEGLAGDNEQFF.